The next 32 T cell receptor beta chains were all read from a single sample in a study of cytomegalovirus exposure and HLA in healthy donors. It was with 60 Vbeta and 13 Jbeta primers that the PCR ran. Here immunoSEQ multiplex PCR was the method, and the copy in TCRdb shows in-frame clones only, minus some. The sample has roughly 100,000 clones, about four fifths seen once; the top ten hold approximately 3.6%. Sequenced input: PBMCs. These TCRs come from a middle-aged man in good health and CMV-seronegative.

The CDR3: CASPSGLAGPDTQYF. The DNA of the CDR3 is TGTGCCAGCCCCTCAGGACTAGCGGGACCAGATACGCAGTATTTT. The chain joins TRBV6-1 to TRBJ2-3; 12 nucleotides agree with TRBD2. Trimming at V came to 8 bases and at J to 4 bases, leaving 7 bases not matched to a gene. This CDR3 region has 15 residues. Germline V gene data show CDR1 as MNHNS and CDR2 as SASEGT.

The rearrangement links TRBV5-1 to TRBJ2-5; tentative D call: TRBD1 (6 bases). This CDR3 spans 12 amino acids. V shed 5 bases and J shed 1 base, with 6 bases lying between them. Germline CDR1 SGHRS, CDR2 YFSETQ. CDR3 in DNA: TGCGCCAGCAGGGACAGCCAAGAGACCCAGTACTTC. Translated, it gives CASRDSQETQYF.

The rearrangement joins TRBV28 to TRBJ1-2; 8 positions match TRBD1. Germline trimming cut 6 bases from V and 7 bases from J; bases unmatched to any gene: 4. Germline-derived CDR1 and CDR2 are MDHEN and SYDVKM. The CDR3 runs 12 residues. The CDR3 DNA reads TGTGCCAGCAGAACGGACAGGGCTGGCTACACCTTC. Its protein is CASRTDRAGYTF.

The chain has TRBV2 and TRBJ2-3, with TRBD2 matching 7 bases. The trim removed 6 bases at V and 0 bases at J, leaving 6 bases unmatched. Germline V gene data show CDR1 as SNHLY and CDR2 as FYNNEI. This CDR3 contains 15 residues. CDR3 in amino acids: CASSTGLVSTDTQYF. The CDR3 DNA reads TGTGCCAGCAGCACCGGACTAGTAAGCACAGATACGCAGTATTTT.

V gene TRBV7-3 combines with J gene TRBJ1-2; D perhaps matches TRBD1 (6 bases). Trimming removed 1 base from V and 7 bases from J, with 16 bases in between. Germline V gene lookup returns CDR1 SGHTA and CDR2 FQGTGA. There are 15 residues in the CDR3. Here the CDR3 reads CASSLNAGGGSGYTF. Written as DNA, the CDR3 is TGTGCCAGCAGCTTAAACGCGGGCGGGGGCAGTGGCTACACCTTC. Based on the CDR3 plus reference TRBV7-3 and TRBJ1-2, the full variable domain is GAGVSQTPSNKVTEKGKYVELRCDPISGHTALYWYRQSLGQGPEFLIYFQGTGAADDSGLPNDRFFAVRPEGSVSTLKIQRTERGDSAVYLCASSLNAGGGSGYTFGSGTRLTVV.

The chain uses TRBV6-5 and TRBJ2-2, with 10 nucleotides matching TRBD1. J gave up 6 bases and V 6 bases, and 7 bases lay outside the gene matches. CDR3 length: 15 amino acids. Germline V gene data show CDR1 as MNHEY and CDR2 as SVGAGI. The CDR3 region is CASSPRQGASGELFF. As DNA, the CDR3 is TGTGCCAGCAGCCCAAGACAGGGGGCCTCCGGGGAGCTGTTTTTT.

This chain connects TRBV6-1 to TRBJ1-5, with no clear D. Trimming removed 6 bases from V and 4 bases from J, with 10 bases in between. This CDR3 region has 13 residues. CDR1 and CDR2 (germline): MNHNS, SASEGT. CDR3: CASRGSLNQPQHF. The CDR3 region has the DNA TGTGCCAGCAGGGGGAGCCTTAATCAGCCCCAGCATTTT.

The chain carries TRBV9 and TRBJ2-1, with no clear D. The V and J ends lost 4 bases and 7 bases respectively, with 15 bases between them. In germline, CDR1 is SGDLS, CDR2 YYNGEE. CDR3 length equals 14 residues. CDR3 DNA sequence: TGTGCCAGCAGCCCCGCGGAGAGAGCAAATGAGCAGTTCTTC. It codes for CASSPAERANEQFF.

The chain has TRBV27 and TRBJ2-7; 8 bases are a match to TRBD2. The CDR3 is made up of 14 amino acids. Germline assignment: CDR1 MNHEY and CDR2 SMNVEV (reference sequence). V lost 3 bases to trimming and J lost 5 bases; unmatched junction nucleotides: 6. CDR3 bases: TGTGCCAGCAGTTTGGGGACTAGTAACAACGAGCAGTACTTC. Its translation: CASSLGTSNNEQYF.

V gene TRBV10-3 combines with J gene TRBJ2-1; 7 positions match TRBD2. The J segment lost 0 bases and the V segment lost 10 bases, leaving 15 bases of the junction unmatched. The CDR3 is 17 amino acids. Germline V gives CDR1 ENHRY, CDR2 SYGVKD. The CDR3 spells CATRGGLRDDSYNEQFF. The CDR3 DNA follows: TGTGCCACTAGGGGAGGGCTAAGAGATGACTCCTACAATGAGCAGTTCTTC.

The chain couples TRBV6-1 to TRBJ2-1, with TRBD2 matching 7 bases. V shed 1 base and J 6 bases; nucleotides not matched to a gene: 6. Germline V gives CDR1 MNHNS, CDR2 SASEGT. CDR3 length: 15 amino acids. Written as DNA, the CDR3 is TGTGCCAGCAGTGAAGGGGGGGGTGGGGGCAATGAGCAGTTCTTC. This codes for CASSEGGGGGNEQFF.

J is TRBJ2-2 and V is TRBV9; weak D call: TRBD1 (6 bases). The CDR3 runs to 16 residues. Germline CDR1 reads SGDLS; CDR2 reads YYNGEE. Trimming pared 6 bases from V and 8 bases from J, leaving 23 bases between. This chain's CDR3 is CASNRPSAQGSGELFF. DNA for the CDR3: TGTGCCAGCAATCGACCAAGTGCACAGGGTTCAGGGGAGCTGTTTTTT. The full variable domain, completed using reference TRBV9 and TRBJ2-2, is DSGVTQTPKHLITATGQRVTLRCSPRSGDLSVYWYQQSLDQGLQFLIQYYNGEERAKGNILERFSAQQFPDLHSELNLSSLELGDSALYFCASNRPSAQGSGELFFGEGSRLTVL.

The rearrangement joins TRBV19 to TRBJ2-1; 12 nucleotides line up with TRBD2. The CDR3 is 18 amino acids. J gave up 1 base and V 7 bases, and 11 bases lay outside the gene matches. Germline-derived CDR1 and CDR2 are LNHDA and SQIVND (reference sequence). CDR3 residues: CASKHLASGRGSYNEQFF. The CDR3 DNA reads as TGTGCCAGTAAGCATCTAGCTAGCGGGAGGGGGTCCTACAATGAGCAGTTCTTC.

This clone has more than one count but fewer than ten. This rearrangement joins TRBV5-6 to TRBJ2-5; tentative D call: TRBD2 (5 bases). The CDR3 is 14 amino acids. V lost 4 bases, J lost 5 bases, and 15 bases lay in between. The V gene's germline CDR1 is SGHDT and CDR2 YYEEEE. DNA for the CDR3: TGTGCCAGCAGCGGTGACTACCCTCGGGAGACCCAGTACTTC. Encoded protein: CASSGDYPRETQYF.

V is TRBV19 and J is TRBJ1-5; 9 nucleotides line up with TRBD1. Trimming removed 5 bases from V and 3 bases from J; junction bases left unmatched: 5. CDR3 length: 15 residues. Germline lookup yields CDR1 LNHDA and CDR2 SQIVND (reference sequence). The CDR3 loop reads CASSWGTGPNQPQHF. The CDR3 coding sequence is TGTGCCAGTAGTTGGGGGACAGGGCCCAATCAGCCCCAGCATTTT. The full variable domain, with the rest looked up from reference TRBV19 and TRBJ1-5, is DGGITQSPKYLFRKEGQNVTLSCEQNLNHDAMYWYRQDPGQGLRLIYYSQIVNDFQKGDIAEGYSVSREKKESFPLTVTSAQKNPTAFYLCASSWGTGPNQPQHFGDGTRLSIL.

Many counts were recorded for this clone. The chain uses TRBV19 and TRBJ2-2, with 11 bases aligning to TRBD2. The CDR3 has 17 amino acids. V lost 7 bases, J lost 2 bases, and 9 bases stayed unmatched. Germline V gives CDR1 LNHDA, CDR2 SQIVND (reference sequence). The CDR3 here is CASTLSGRAPNTGELFF. Here the CDR3 DNA reads TGTGCCAGTACCCTTAGCGGGAGGGCCCCAAACACCGGGGAGCTGTTTTTT.

The chain carries TRBV9 and TRBJ2-1; TRBD2 is a possible D gene (5 bases). The length of the CDR3 is 17 residues. V was shortened by 3 bases and J by 0 bases, with 16 bases between the two germline ends. Looked up from germline, CDR1 is SGDLS and CDR2 is YYNGEE. The CDR3 reads CASSASGSASSYNEQFF. In DNA, the CDR3 is TGTGCCAGCAGCGCAAGCGGATCTGCCAGCTCCTACAATGAGCAGTTCTTC.

The chain combines TRBV10-3 with TRBJ1-5; TRBD1 is a possible D gene (5 bases). The V gene's germline CDR1 is ENHRY and CDR2 SYGVKD. The CDR3 covers 15 residues. Trimming pared 2 bases from V and 0 bases from J, leaving 8 bases between. The CDR3 bases are TGTGCCATCAGTGAGGGGGGAGGTAGCAATCAGCCCCAGCATTTT. Translating it yields CAISEGGGSNQPQHF.

V and J are TRBV9 and TRBJ2-3; 10 bases line up with TRBD2. Germline V gene lookup returns CDR1 SGDLS and CDR2 YYNGEE. Germline trimming cut 1 base from V and 0 bases from J; bases unmatched to any gene: 14. This CDR3 is built from 20 residues. CDR3 protein: CASSVRGSASGSRSTDTQYF. The CDR3 coding sequence is TGTGCCAGCAGCGTACGGGGCTCGGCTAGCGGGAGCCGTAGCACAGATACGCAGTATTTT.

V gene TRBV5-6 combines with J gene TRBJ2-6, with D possibly being TRBD2 (5 bases). V lost 4 bases and J 6 bases, leaving 11 bases between the germline ends. This CDR3 contains 14 residues. Germline assignment: CDR1 SGHDT and CDR2 YYEEEE. CDR3 protein: CASSEVREANVLTF. CDR3 DNA sequence: TGTGCCAGCAGCGAAGTTCGGGAGGCCAACGTCCTGACTTTC.

The rearrangement uses TRBV4-1 and TRBJ1-4; weak D call: TRBD1 (6 bases). This CDR3 contains 15 residues. Per germline, CDR1 MGHRA and CDR2 YSYEKL. V was pared by 6 bases and J by 5 bases, with 16 bases between. CDR3 in amino acids: CASRGQGTMNEKLFF. The CDR3 DNA sequence: TGCGCCAGCAGAGGGCAGGGGACCATGAATGAAAAACTGTTTTTT.

J is TRBJ2-2 and V is TRBV9; 12 bases fit TRBD1. The V gene's germline CDR1 is SGDLS and CDR2 YYNGEE. CDR3 length: 17 residues. The V gene end was trimmed by 0 bases and the J gene end by 4 bases; junction bases not matched to a gene: 4. CDR3 in amino acids: CASSVVGQGAGTGELFF. As DNA, the CDR3 is TGTGCCAGCAGCGTAGTGGGACAGGGGGCGGGCACCGGGGAGCTGTTTTTT.

This clone was recorded only once. The chain has TRBV23-1 and TRBJ1-4; D is possibly TRBD1 (6 bases). TRBV23-1 is an ORF for which the function is uncertain. This CDR3 spans 11 amino acids. Trimming removed 4 bases at V and 12 bases at J, with 9 bases between. CDR3 nucleotide sequence: TGCGCCAGCAGTCGCCGGACAGAACTGTTTTTT. Amino acids: CASSRRTELFF.

The chain couples TRBV27 to TRBJ2-1; the match to TRBD2 covers 8 bases. The CDR3 consists of 14 residues. The germline CDR1 and CDR2 sequences are MNHEY and SMNVEV (reference sequence). Trimming cost V 7 bases and J 3 bases; bases outside gene matches: 5. This CDR3 reads CASKREGLYNEQFF. CDR3 sequence (DNA): TGTGCCAGCAAACGGGAGGGCCTCTACAATGAGCAGTTCTTC.

The chain links TRBV2 to TRBJ1-5, with 8 bases lining up with TRBD1. Germline V CDR1 and CDR2: SNHLY, FYNNEI. J was trimmed by 7 bases and V by 8 bases; bases with no gene match: 13. This CDR3 is 15 amino acids long. CDR3 protein: CASASEQGVHQPQHF. DNA of the CDR3: TGTGCCAGCGCCTCTGAACAGGGGGTTCACCAGCCCCAGCATTTT.

A word on this clone: The sample has other DNA sequences that encode this CDR3 too. The CDR3 nucleotides read TGTGCCACCATCCAGGGCGCCCAAAGGAATGAGCAGTTCTTC. This gives the protein CATIQGAQRNEQFF. This chain uses TRBV15 with TRBJ2-1; perhaps TRBD1 as D (5 bases). The CDR3 runs 14 residues. V was clipped by 7 bases and J by 7 bases, with 17 bases between them. CDR1 and CDR2 from the germline V gene are LNHNV and YYDKDF (reference sequence).

The chain employs TRBV5-4 and TRBJ2-5; 8 bases are shared with TRBD2. V was clipped by 4 bases and J by 2 bases; unmatched bases: 4. CDR1 SGHNT and CDR2 YYREEE come from the germline V gene (reference sequence). This CDR3 contains 14 residues. The CDR3 spells CASSPAGDQETQYF. Written as DNA, the CDR3 is TGTGCCAGCAGCCCAGCGGGGGATCAAGAGACCCAGTACTTC.

The rearrangement joins TRBV21-1 to TRBJ2-7; the DNA was not used to check the table's D call, TRBD2. TRBV21-1 is designated a pseudogene. CDR3 length: 15 amino acids. As DNA, the CDR3 is TGTGCCAGCACCCTCAGCGGGCACTTTACCTACGAGCAGTACTTC. It codes for CASTLSGHFTYEQYF.

This sequence joins TRBV19 and TRBJ1-5; D might be TRBD1 (5 bases). V was pared by 5 bases and J by 8 bases, with 10 bases between. The CDR3 runs to 12 residues. In germline, CDR1 is LNHDA, CDR2 SQIVND (reference sequence). The CDR3 DNA is TGTGCCAGTAGTTATTTAGGGGAGCCCCAGCATTTT. It yields the protein CASSYLGEPQHF.

V gene TRBV19 combines with J gene TRBJ2-7, with TRBD2 identical over 13 bases. From germline, CDR1 is LNHDA and CDR2 SQIVND (reference sequence). J was trimmed by 2 bases and V by 5 bases; bases with no gene match: 6. The CDR3 runs to 16 residues. The CDR3 DNA sequence: TGTGCCAGTAGTGCGAGGACTAGCGGGAGCGCCTACGAGCAGTACTTC. This codes for CASSARTSGSAYEQYF.

The CDR3 loop is CASSGARQGGSYEQYF. The DNA of the CDR3 is TGTGCCAGCAGCGGCGCGAGACAGGGCGGGTCCTACGAGCAGTACTTC. The chain links TRBV5-4 to TRBJ2-7; 7 nucleotides match TRBD1. CDR1 and CDR2 (germline): SGHNT, YYREEE (reference sequence). V dropped 4 bases and J dropped 1; count of bases not matched to a gene: 11. The CDR3 has 16 residues.

The rearrangement links TRBV11-3 to TRBJ2-3; TRBD1 is a possible D gene (6 bases). Germline loops: CDR1 SGHNT, CDR2 YENEEA. The CDR3 is 13 residues long. V was trimmed by 5 bases and J by 5 bases, leaving 11 bases between them. As DNA, the CDR3 is TGTGCCAGCAGCCCAGTAGGGGGAGATACGCAGTATTTT. It encodes CASSPVGGDTQYF.